Below are 14 T cell receptor beta chains sequenced from a single sample in a study of technical replicates of blood from several donors. Measured with immunoSEQ multiplex PCR; TCRdb has only the in-frame clones, and not every one. The sample lists approximately 88,000 clones; just under 95% were seen once. The sample consisted of T cells isolated from PBMCs. The receptors stem from a human donor in good health.

The rearrangement uses TRBV30 and TRBJ2-1, with 8 bases lining up with TRBD2. This CDR3 is 15 amino acids long. Germline CDR1 reads GTSNPN; CDR2 reads SVGIG (reference sequence). V shed 8 bases and J 4 bases; nucleotides not matched to a gene: 13. DNA of the CDR3: TGTGCCCGCATGGGCCCCGGCGGGGGGTACAATGAGCAGTTCTTC. Encoded protein: CARMGPGGGYNEQFF.

This clone was found once. In nucleotides, the CDR3 is TGCGCCAGCAGCTTGCTAGCGGGGGGCCTCTCCTACGAGCAGTACTTC. It translates to CASSLLAGGLSYEQYF. This chain joins TRBV5-1 and TRBJ2-7; 11 bases are shared with TRBD2. The CDR3 totals 16 residues. The V and J ends lost 1 base and 0 bases, in that order; junction bases with no gene match: 3. Germline V gene sequence: CDR1 SGHRS, CDR2 YFSETQ.

The table lists this clone with a count of one. This chain uses TRBV18 with TRBJ2-3, with TRBD1 matching 8 bases. The germline CDR1 and CDR2 sequences are KGHSH and LQKENI. The CDR3 extends over 15 amino acids. V gave up 6 bases and J gave up 2 bases; unmatched junction bases: 7. CDR3 residues: CASSPGTGLTDTQYF. The CDR3, as DNA: TGTGCCAGCTCTCCCGGGACAGGACTCACAGATACGCAGTATTTT.

This sequence joins TRBV6-6 and TRBJ2-2; 7 nucleotides agree with TRBD1. V shed 2 bases, J shed 4 bases, and the junction held 4 bases outside the gene matches. Germline V CDR1 and CDR2: MNHNY, SVGAGI (reference sequence). The length of the CDR3 is 15 residues. The DNA of the CDR3 is TGTGCCAGCAGTTACCCCGGGACAGCCACCGGGGAGCTGTTTTTT. It is translated as CASSYPGTATGELFF.

The genes are TRBV27 and TRBJ2-2, with D perhaps matching TRBD2 (5 bases). The CDR3 sequence is 16 residues long. V lost 0 bases and J lost 4, with 12 bases in between. From germline, CDR1 is MNHEY and CDR2 SMNVEV (reference sequence). CDR3 sequence reads: CASSLSPRGSTGELFF. DNA for the CDR3: TGTGCCAGCAGTTTATCCCCTAGAGGGAGCACCGGGGAGCTGTTTTTT.

This chain connects TRBV5-6 to TRBJ2-1; 13 bases are a match to TRBD2. The CDR3 consists of 15 residues. V shed 4 bases, J shed 7 bases, and the junction held 5 bases outside the gene matches. CDR1 is SGHDT and CDR2 is YYEEEE in the germline V gene. This chain's CDR3 is CASSGTSGDWNEQFF. The CDR3 coding sequence is TGTGCCAGCAGCGGGACTAGCGGGGATTGGAATGAGCAGTTCTTC.

To note about this clone: Other DNA sequences within the sample encode an identical CDR3. The chain recombines TRBV5-1 with TRBJ2-7, with D perhaps matching TRBD2 (6 bases). Germline values: CDR1 SGHRS, CDR2 YFSETQ. CDR3 length: 14 residues. V was shortened by 4 bases and J by 6 bases, with 17 bases between the two germline ends. The CDR3 region is CASSLGAPGGEQYF. DNA of the CDR3: TGCGCCAGCAGCCTAGGGGCTCCCGGGGGCGAGCAGTACTTC.

V usage is TRBV18 and J usage is TRBJ2-2; possible D gene TRBD2, 6 bases. Looked up from germline, CDR1 is KGHSH and CDR2 is LQKENI. Trimming cost V 3 bases and J 5 bases, with 16 bases left between them. CDR3 size: 16 residues. CDR3 nucleotide sequence: TGTGCCAGCTCACCCGGCCGGAGGGTCCGAACCGGGGAGCTGTTTTTT. Its translation: CASSPGRRVRTGELFF.

The CDR3 DNA is TGTGCCAGCAGCCCGACCCCTCCTAGCGCCGAGCAGTACTTC. Its translation is CASSPTPPSAEQYF. The genes are TRBV6-6 and TRBJ2-7, with TRBD2 as a possible D gene (6 bases). Trimming removed 6 bases from V and 6 bases from J, with 18 bases in between. Germline V gene data show CDR1 as MNHNY and CDR2 as SVGAGI (reference sequence). The CDR3 loop spans 14 amino acids.

The chain couples TRBV10-3 to TRBJ2-1; perhaps TRBD1 as D (6 bases). V was shortened by 4 bases and J by 0 bases, with 10 bases between the two germline ends. This CDR3 spans 15 amino acids. Germline V gene sequence: CDR1 ENHRY, CDR2 SYGVKD. The CDR3: CAISADRSSYNEQFF. The CDR3 coding sequence is TGTGCCATCAGTGCCGACAGGAGCTCCTACAATGAGCAGTTCTTC.

The V call is TRBV5-6, the J call TRBJ1-1; 7 bases fit TRBD1. Germline CDR1 reads SGHDT; CDR2 reads YYEEEE. The V gene end was trimmed by 4 bases and the J gene end by 2 bases; junction bases not matched to a gene: 8. The CDR3 is made up of 15 amino acids. The CDR3 spells CASSTRGQFNTEAFF. Here the CDR3 DNA reads TGTGCCAGCAGCACCCGGGGACAGTTCAACACTGAAGCTTTCTTT.

The rearrangement uses TRBV5-5 and TRBJ1-2; D gene uncertain. The V and J ends lost 1 base and 4 bases respectively, with 11 bases between them. The germline gives CDR1 SGHKS, CDR2 YYEKEE (reference sequence). CDR3 length equals 14 residues. The CDR3 DNA sequence: TGTGCCAGCAGCTTGAATACGGGGTTCTATGGCTACACCTTC. It is translated as CASSLNTGFYGYTF. Full variable domain (missing parts from reference TRBV5-5 and TRBJ1-2): DAGVTQSPTHLIKTRGQQVTLRCSPISGHKSVSWYQQVLGQGPQFIFQYYEKEERGRGNFPDRFSARQFPNYSSELNVNALLLGDSALYLCASSLNTGFYGYTFGSGTRLTVV.

The chain recombines TRBV14 with TRBJ2-7; 11 bases agree with TRBD2. Germline V CDR1 and CDR2: SGHDN, FVKESK. The CDR3 loop spans 13 amino acids. V trimming: 8 bases; J trimming: 6 bases; junction bases outside the gene matches: 6. CDR3 protein: CASSLAGVGEQYF. The CDR3 bases are TGTGCCAGCTCACTAGCGGGAGTTGGCGAGCAGTACTTC.

This sequence joins TRBV29-1 and TRBJ2-5, with TRBD2 matching 10 bases. The J segment lost 11 bases and the V segment lost 1 base, leaving 10 bases of the junction unmatched. This CDR3 has 14 amino acids. Germline CDR1 is SQVTM and CDR2 is ANQGSEA. CDR3 in DNA: TGCAGCGTTGAAGCTAGCGGGAGAGGACTTGGGCAGTACTTC. The encoded protein is CSVEASGRGLGQYF.